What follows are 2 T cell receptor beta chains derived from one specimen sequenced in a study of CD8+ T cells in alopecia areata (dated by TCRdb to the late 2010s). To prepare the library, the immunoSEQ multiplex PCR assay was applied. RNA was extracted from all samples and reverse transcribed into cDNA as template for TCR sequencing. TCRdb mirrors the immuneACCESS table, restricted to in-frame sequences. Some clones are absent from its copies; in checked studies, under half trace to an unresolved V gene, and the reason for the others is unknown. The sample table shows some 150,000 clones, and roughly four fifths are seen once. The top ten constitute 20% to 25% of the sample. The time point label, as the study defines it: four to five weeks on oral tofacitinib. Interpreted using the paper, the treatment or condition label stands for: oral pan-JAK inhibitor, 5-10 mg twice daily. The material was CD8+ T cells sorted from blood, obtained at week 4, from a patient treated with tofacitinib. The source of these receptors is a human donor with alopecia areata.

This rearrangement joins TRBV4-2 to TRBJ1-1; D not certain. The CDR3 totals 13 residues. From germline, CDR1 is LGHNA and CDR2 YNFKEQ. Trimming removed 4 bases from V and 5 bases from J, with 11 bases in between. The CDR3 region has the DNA TGTGCCAGCAGCCCGGACCTGGGGACTGAAGCTTTCTTT. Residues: CASSPDLGTEAFF.

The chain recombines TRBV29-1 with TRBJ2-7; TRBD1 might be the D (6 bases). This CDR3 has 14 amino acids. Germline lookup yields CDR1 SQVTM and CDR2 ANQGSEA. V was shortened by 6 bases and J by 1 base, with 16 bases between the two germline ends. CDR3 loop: CSVSHRDNSYEQYF. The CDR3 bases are TGCAGCGTGTCCCATCGGGACAATTCCTACGAGCAGTACTTC.